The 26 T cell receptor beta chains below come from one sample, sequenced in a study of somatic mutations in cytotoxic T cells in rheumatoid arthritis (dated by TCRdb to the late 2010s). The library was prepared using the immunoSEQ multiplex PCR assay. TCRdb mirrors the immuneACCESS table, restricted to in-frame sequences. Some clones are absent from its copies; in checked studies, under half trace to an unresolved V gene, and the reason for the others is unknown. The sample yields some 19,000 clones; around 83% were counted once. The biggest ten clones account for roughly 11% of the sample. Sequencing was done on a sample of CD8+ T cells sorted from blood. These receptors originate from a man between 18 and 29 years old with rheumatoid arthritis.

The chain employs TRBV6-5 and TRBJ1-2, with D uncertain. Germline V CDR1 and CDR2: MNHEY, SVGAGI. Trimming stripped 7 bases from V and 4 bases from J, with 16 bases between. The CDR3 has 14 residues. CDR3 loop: CASNTGGGGYGYTF. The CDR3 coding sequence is TGTGCCAGCAATACCGGAGGTGGAGGCTATGGCTACACCTTC.

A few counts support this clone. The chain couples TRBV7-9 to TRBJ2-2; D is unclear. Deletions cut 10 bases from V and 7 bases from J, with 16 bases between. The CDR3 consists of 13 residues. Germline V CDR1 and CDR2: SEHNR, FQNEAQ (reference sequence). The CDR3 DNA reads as TGTGCCACCGAGACCCTAGACATCGGGGAGCTGTTTTTT. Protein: CATETLDIGELFF.

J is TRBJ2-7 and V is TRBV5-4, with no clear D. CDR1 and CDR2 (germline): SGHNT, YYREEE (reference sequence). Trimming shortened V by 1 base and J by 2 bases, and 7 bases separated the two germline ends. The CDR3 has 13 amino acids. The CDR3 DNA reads TGTGCCAGCAGCTTGCCATACGCCTACGAGCAGTACTTC. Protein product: CASSLPYAYEQYF.

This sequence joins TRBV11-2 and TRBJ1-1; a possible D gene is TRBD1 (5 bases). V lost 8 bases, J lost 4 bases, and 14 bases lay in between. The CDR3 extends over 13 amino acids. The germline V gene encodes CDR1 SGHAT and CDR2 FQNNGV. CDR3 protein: CASLGTVATEAFF. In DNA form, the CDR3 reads TGTGCCAGCTTGGGGACGGTGGCCACTGAAGCTTTCTTT.

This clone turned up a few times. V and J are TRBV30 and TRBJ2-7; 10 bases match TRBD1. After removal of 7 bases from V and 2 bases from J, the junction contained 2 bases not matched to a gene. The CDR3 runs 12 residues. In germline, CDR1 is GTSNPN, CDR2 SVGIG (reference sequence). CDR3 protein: CALDRGTYEQYF. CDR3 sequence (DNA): TGTGCCTTGGACAGGGGGACCTACGAGCAGTACTTC.

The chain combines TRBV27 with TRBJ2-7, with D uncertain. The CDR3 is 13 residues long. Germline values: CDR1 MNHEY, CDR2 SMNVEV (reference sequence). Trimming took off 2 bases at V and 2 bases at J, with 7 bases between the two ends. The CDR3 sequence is CASSLGSAYEQYF. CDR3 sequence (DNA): TGTGCCAGCAGTTTAGGTTCTGCCTACGAGCAGTACTTC.

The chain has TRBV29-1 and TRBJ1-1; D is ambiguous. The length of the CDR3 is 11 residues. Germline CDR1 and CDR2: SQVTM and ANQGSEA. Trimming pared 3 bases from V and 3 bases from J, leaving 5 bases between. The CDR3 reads CSVDIYTEAFF. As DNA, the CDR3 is TGCAGCGTTGATATTTACACTGAAGCTTTCTTT.

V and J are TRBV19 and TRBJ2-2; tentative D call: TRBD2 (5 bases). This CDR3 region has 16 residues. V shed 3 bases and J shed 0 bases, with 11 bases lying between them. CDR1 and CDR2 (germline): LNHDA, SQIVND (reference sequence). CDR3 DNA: TGTGCCAGTAGTATTCTAGCCAGTCCGAACACCGGGGAGCTGTTTTTT. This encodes CASSILASPNTGELFF.

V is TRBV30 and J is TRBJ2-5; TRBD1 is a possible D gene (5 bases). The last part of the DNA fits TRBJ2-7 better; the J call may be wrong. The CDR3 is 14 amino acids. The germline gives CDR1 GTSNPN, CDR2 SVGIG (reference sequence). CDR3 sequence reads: CAWSVVQGPYEQYF. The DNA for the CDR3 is TGTGCCTGGAGTGTGGTGCAGGGTCCCTACGAGCAGTACTTC.

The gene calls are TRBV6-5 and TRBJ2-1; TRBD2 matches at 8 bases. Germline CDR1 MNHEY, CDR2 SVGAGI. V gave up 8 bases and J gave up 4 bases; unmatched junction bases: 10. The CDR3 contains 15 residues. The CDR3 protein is CASGTGTRNYNEQFF. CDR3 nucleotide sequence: TGTGCCAGCGGTACCGGGACTAGAAATTACAATGAGCAGTTCTTC.

CDR3 sequence reads: CASSPRGGSGNTIYF. The CDR3 nucleotides read TGTGCCAGCAGCCCACGAGGGGGATCTGGAAACACCATATATTTT. The chain carries TRBV11-2 and TRBJ1-3, with D tentatively TRBD1 (6 bases). Germline values: CDR1 SGHAT, CDR2 FQNNGV. This CDR3 has 15 residues. Trimming took 5 bases from V and 1 from J, leaving 12 bases between them. The full variable domain, in which reference TRBV11-2 and TRBJ1-3 provide the parts outside the CDR3, is EAGVAQSPRYKIIEKRQSVAFWCNPISGHATLYWYQQILGQGPKLLIQFQNNGVVDDSQLPKDRFSAERLKGVDSTLKIQPAKLEDSAVYLCASSPRGGSGNTIYFGEGSWLTVV.

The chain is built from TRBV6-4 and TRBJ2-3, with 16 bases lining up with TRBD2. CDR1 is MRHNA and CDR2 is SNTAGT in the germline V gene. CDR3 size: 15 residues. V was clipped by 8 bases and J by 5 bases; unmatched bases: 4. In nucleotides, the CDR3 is TGTGCCAGCGCCGGGACTAGCGGGGGGGGAGATACGCAGTATTTT. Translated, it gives CASAGTSGGGDTQYF.

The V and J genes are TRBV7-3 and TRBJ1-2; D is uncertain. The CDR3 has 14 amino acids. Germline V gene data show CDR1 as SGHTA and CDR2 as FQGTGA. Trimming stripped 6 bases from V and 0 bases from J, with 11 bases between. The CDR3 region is CASSVGQSNYGYTF. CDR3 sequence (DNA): TGTGCCAGCAGTGTCGGCCAGTCTAACTATGGCTACACCTTC.

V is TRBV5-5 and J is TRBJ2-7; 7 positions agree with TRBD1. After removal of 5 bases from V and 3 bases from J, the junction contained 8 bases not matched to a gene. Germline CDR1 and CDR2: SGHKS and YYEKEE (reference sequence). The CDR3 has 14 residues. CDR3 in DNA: TGTGCCAGCAGTTCCGGGACAGCAATCTACGAGCAGTACTTC. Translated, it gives CASSSGTAIYEQYF.

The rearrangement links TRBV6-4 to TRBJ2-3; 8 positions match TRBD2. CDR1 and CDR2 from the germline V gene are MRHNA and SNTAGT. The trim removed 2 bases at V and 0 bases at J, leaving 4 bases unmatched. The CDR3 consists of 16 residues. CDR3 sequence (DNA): TGTGCCAGCAGTGACAGAGCGGGGGAGAGCACAGATACGCAGTATTTT. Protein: CASSDRAGESTDTQYF.

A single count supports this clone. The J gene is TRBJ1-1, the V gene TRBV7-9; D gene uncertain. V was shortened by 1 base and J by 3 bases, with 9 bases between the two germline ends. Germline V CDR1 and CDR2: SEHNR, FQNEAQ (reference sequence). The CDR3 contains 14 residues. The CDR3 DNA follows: TGTGCCAGCAGCTTAGTTCGTATGGACACTGAAGCTTTCTTT. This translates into CASSLVRMDTEAFF.

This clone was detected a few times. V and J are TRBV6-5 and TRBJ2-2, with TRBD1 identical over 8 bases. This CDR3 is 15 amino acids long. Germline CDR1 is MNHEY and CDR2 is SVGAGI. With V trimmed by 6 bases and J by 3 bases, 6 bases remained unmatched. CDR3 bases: TGTGCCAGCAGGTCAGGGGGCAGGGACACCGGGGAGCTGTTTTTT. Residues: CASRSGGRDTGELFF.

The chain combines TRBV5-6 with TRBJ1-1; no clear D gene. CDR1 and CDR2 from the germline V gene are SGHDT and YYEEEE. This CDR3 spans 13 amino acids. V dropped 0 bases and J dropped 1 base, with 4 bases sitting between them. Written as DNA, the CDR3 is TGTGCCAGCAGCTTGGGGCCGAACACTGAAGCTTTCTTT. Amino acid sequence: CASSLGPNTEAFF.

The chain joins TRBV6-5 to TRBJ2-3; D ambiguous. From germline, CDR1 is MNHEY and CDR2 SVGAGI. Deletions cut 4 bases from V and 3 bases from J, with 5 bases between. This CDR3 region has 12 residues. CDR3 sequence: CASSSGTDTQYF. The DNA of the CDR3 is TGTGCCAGCAGTTCCGGTACAGATACGCAGTATTTT.

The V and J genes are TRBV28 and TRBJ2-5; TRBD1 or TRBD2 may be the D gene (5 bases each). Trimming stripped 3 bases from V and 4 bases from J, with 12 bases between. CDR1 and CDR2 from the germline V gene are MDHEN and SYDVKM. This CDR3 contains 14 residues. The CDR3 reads CASSFLQGPETQYF. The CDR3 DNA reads TGTGCCAGCAGTTTCTTGCAGGGACCAGAGACCCAGTACTTC.

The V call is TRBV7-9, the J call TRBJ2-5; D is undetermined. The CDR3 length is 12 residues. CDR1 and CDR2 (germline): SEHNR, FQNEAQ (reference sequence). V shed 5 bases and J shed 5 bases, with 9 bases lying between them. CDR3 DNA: TGTGCCAGCAGCCCCCAAGGGGAGACCCAGTACTTC. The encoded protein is CASSPQGETQYF.

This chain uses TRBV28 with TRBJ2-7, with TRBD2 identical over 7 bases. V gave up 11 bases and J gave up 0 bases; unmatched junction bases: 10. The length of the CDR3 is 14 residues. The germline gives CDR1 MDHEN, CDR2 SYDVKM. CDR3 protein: CAAAGRRSSYEQYF. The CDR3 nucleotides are TGTGCCGCAGCGGGACGGAGAAGCTCCTACGAGCAGTACTTC.

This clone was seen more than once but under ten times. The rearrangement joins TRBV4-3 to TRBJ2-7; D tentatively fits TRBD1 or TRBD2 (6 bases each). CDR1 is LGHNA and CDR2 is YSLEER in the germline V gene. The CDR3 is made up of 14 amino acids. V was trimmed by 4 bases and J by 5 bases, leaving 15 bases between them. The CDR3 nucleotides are TGCGCCAGCAGCCTCGTTGGGGGGCTGGACGAGCAGTACTTC. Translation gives CASSLVGGLDEQYF.

In DNA form, the CDR3 reads TGTGCCAGCAGCCCATCGGGCGGTTCCTACGAGCAGTACTTC. Encoded protein: CASSPSGGSYEQYF. This chain joins TRBV7-8 and TRBJ2-7; no firm D call. Germline V gene data show CDR1 as SGHVS and CDR2 as FQNEAQ. Trimming stripped 5 bases from V and 1 base from J, with 12 bases between. The CDR3 sequence is 14 residues long.

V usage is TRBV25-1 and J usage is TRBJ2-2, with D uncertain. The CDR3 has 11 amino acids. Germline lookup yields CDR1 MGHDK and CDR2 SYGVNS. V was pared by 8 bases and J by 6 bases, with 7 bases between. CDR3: CASGIAGELFF. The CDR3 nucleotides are TGTGCCAGCGGGATTGCCGGGGAGCTGTTTTTT.

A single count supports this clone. CDR3 DNA: TGTGCCAGCAGTTTAAGGGGAGGTGGAAACACCATATATTTT. Translating it yields CASSLRGGGNTIYF. This chain links TRBV27 with TRBJ1-3; tentatively, D is TRBD1 (5 bases). CDR1 MNHEY and CDR2 SMNVEV come from the germline V gene (reference sequence). The ends were cut back, 2 bases at V and 3 bases at J, with 8 bases in the middle. The CDR3 runs 14 residues.